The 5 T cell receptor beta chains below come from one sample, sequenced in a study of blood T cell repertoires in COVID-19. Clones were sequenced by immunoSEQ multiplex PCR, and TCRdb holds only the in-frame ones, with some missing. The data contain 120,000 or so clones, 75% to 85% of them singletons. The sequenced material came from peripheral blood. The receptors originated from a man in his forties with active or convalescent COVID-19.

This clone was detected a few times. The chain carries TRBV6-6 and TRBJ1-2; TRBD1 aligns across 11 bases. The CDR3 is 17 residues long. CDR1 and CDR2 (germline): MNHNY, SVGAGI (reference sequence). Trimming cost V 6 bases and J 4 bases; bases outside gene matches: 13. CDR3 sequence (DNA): TGTGCCAGCAGACGACCGGGACAGGGGGGTAGTGGCTATGGCTACACCTTC. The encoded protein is CASRRPGQGGSGYGYTF.

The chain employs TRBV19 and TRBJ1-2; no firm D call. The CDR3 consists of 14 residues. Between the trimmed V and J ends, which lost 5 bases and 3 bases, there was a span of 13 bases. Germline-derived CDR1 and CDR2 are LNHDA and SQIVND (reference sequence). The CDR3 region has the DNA TGTGCCAGTAGTCCCTCAGTGGGCGACTATGGCTACACCTTC. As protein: CASSPSVGDYGYTF. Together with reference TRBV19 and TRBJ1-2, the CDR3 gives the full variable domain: DGGITQSPKYLFRKEGQNVTLSCEQNLNHDAMYWYRQDPGQGLRLIYYSQIVNDFQKGDIAEGYSVSREKKESFPLTVTSAQKNPTAFYLCASSPSVGDYGYTFGSGTRLTVV.

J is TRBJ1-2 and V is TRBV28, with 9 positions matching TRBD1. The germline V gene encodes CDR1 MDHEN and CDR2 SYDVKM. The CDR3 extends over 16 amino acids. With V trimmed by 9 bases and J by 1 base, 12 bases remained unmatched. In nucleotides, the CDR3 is TGTGCCAGTTCTGCCGGGACAGGGCTCTATAACTATGGCTACACCTTC. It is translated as CASSAGTGLYNYGYTF.

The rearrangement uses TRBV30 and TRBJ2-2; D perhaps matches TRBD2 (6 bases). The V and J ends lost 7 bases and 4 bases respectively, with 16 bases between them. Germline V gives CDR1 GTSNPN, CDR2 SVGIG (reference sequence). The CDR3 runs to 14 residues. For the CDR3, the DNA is TGTGCCTCCGACGGAGGGATGGGCACCGGGGAGCTGTTTTTT. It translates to CASDGGMGTGELFF.

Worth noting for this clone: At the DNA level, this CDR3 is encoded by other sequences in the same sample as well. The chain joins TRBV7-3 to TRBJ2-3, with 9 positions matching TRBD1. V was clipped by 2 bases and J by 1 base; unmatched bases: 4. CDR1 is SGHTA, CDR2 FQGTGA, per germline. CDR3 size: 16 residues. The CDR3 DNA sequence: TGTGCCAGCAGCTTAGCGACAGGGGGGGGCACAGATACGCAGTATTTT. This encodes CASSLATGGGTDTQYF.